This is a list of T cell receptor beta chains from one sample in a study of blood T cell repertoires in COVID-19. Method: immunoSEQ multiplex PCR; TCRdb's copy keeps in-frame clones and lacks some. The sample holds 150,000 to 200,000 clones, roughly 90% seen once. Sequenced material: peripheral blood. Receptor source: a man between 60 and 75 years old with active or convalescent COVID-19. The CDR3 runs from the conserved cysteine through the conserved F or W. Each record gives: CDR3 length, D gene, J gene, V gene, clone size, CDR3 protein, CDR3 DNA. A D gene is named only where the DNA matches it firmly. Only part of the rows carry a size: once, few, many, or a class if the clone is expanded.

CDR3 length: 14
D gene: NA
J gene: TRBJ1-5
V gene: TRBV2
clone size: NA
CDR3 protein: CASSEATQRQPQHF
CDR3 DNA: TGTGCCAGCAGTGAAGCGACACAGCGGCAGCCCCAGCATTTT

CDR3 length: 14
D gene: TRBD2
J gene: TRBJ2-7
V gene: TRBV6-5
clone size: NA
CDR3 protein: CASSYSGEGYEQYF
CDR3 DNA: TGTGCCAGCAGTTACTCAGGGGAGGGATACGAGCAGTACTTC

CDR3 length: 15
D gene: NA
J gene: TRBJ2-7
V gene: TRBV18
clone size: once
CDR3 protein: CASSPGGTSKYEQYF
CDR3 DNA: TGTGCCAGCTCACCGGGTGGAACTAGTAAGTACGAGCAGTACTTC

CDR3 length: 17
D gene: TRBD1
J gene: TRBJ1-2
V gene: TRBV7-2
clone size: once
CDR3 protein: CASSSEDRFRGFYGYTF
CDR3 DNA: TGTGCCAGCAGCTCAGAGGACAGGTTCCGCGGTTTCTATGGCTACACCTTC

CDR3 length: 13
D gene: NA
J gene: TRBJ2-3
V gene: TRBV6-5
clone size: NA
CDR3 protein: CASSYSRRDTQYF
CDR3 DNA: TGTGCCAGCAGTTACTCACGGAGAGATACGCAGTATTTT

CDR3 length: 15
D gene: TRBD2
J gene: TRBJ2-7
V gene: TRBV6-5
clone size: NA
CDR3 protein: CASSYLAGGIYEQYF
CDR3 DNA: TGTGCCAGCAGTTACTTGGCGGGAGGTATCTACGAGCAGTACTTC

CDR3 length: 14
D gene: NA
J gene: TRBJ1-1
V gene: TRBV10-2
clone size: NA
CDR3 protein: CASSATGPGTEAFF
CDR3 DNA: TGCGCCAGCAGCGCTACAGGGCCTGGAACTGAAGCTTTCTTT

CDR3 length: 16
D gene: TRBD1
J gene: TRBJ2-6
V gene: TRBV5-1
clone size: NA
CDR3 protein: CASSPSGGPGANVLTF
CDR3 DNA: TGCGCCAGCAGCCCCTCAGGGGGCCCTGGGGCCAACGTCCTGACTTTC

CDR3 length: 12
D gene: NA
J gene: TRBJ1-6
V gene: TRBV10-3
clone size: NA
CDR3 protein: CAISQDGSPLHF
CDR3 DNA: TGTGCCATCAGCCAAGACGGGTCACCCCTCCACTTT

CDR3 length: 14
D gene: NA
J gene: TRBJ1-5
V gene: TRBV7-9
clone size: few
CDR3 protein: CASSQTGGHQPQHF
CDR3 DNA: TGTGCCAGCAGCCAGACGGGGGGGCATCAGCCCCAGCATTTT

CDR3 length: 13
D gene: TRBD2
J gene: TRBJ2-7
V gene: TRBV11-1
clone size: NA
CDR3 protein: CASRKTSADEQYF
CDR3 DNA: TGTGCCAGCAGGAAAACTAGCGCGGACGAGCAGTACTTC

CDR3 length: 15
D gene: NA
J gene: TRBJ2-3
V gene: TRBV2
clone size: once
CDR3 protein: CASSVRGTATDTQYF
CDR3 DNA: TGTGCCAGCAGTGTTCGGGGGACCGCCACAGATACGCAGTATTTT

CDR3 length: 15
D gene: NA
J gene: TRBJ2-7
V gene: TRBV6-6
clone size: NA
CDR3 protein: CASSSGTRSSYEQYF
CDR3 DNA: TGTGCCAGCAGCTCCGGGACTCGAAGCTCCTACGAGCAGTACTTC

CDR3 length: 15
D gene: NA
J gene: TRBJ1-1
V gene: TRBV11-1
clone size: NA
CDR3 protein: CASSLGGRGNTEAFF
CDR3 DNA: TGTGCCAGCAGCTTAGGGGGAAGGGGGAACACTGAAGCTTTCTTT

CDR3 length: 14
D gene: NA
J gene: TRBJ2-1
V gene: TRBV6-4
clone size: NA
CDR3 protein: CASSDSNLGSEQFF
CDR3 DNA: TGTGCCAGCAGTGACTCAAACCTTGGCAGTGAGCAGTTCTTC

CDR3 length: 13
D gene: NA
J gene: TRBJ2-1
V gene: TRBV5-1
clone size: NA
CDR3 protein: CASSLDHNNEQFF
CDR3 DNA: TGCGCCAGCAGCTTGGACCACAACAATGAGCAGTTCTTC

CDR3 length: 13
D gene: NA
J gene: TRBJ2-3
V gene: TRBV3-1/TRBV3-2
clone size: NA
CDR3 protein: CASSQGRADTQYF
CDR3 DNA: TGTGCCAGCAGCCAAGGGAGGGCAGATACGCAGTATTTT

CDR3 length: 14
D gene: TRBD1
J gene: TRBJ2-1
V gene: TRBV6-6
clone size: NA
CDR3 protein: CASSRGTGRDEQFF
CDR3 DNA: TGTGCCAGCAGTCGTGGGACAGGGCGGGATGAGCAGTTCTTC